What follows are 10 T cell receptor beta chains derived from one specimen sequenced in a study of neurological immune-mediated disorders. TCRdb reanalysed the 5' RACE reads using MiXCR and keeps one entry per CDR3 protein. The sample consists of tens of thousands of distinct CDR3 sequences, around 3.1% of them appearing once. Sequenced input: PBMCs. The receptors stem from a man aged 35 to 55 with multiple sclerosis.

This clonotype came up many times. This chain connects TRBV5-6 to TRBJ2-1; D is perhaps TRBD1 (6 bases). V was clipped by 3 bases and J by 0 bases, with 13 bases between them. Germline CDR1 SGHDT, CDR2 YYEEEE. This CDR3 comprises 16 residues. In DNA form, the CDR3 reads TGTGCCAGCAGCTCATATGGACAGAGCTCCTACAATGAGCAGTTCTTC. Amino acids: CASSSYGQSSYNEQFF.

This clonotype was recorded at least ten times. This chain links TRBV5-1 with TRBJ1-2; D may be TRBD1 (5 bases). The CDR3 is made up of 14 amino acids. With 4 bases removed from V and 3 bases from J, the gap between germline ends came to 13 bases. Germline loops: CDR1 SGHRS, CDR2 YFSETQ. The CDR3 sequence is CASSLRASDYGYTF. In DNA, the CDR3 is TGCGCCAGCAGCCTCAGGGCCAGCGACTATGGCTACACCTTC.

This clonotype has a count of ten or more. This sequence joins TRBV2 and TRBJ1-2, with 11 bases fitting TRBD1. V trimming: 5 bases; J trimming: 4 bases; junction bases outside the gene matches: 6. Per germline, CDR1 SNHLY and CDR2 FYNNEI. This CDR3 is 15 amino acids long. Here the CDR3 reads CASSPRTGGGYGYTF. Written as DNA, the CDR3 is TGTGCCAGCAGTCCGCGGACAGGGGGCGGCTATGGCTACACCTTC.

This clonotype has ten or more counts. This chain connects TRBV10-1 to TRBJ1-3; D gene unclear. The CDR3 totals 13 residues. Per the germline V gene, CDR1 is WNHNN and CDR2 is SYGVQD (reference sequence). The germline V and J ends were trimmed by 5 bases and 2 bases, with 7 bases remaining between them. CDR3: CASSLGTGNTIYF. CDR3 sequence (DNA): TGCGCCAGCAGTCTGGGGACTGGAAACACCATATATTTT.

This clonotype has at least ten counts. The CDR3 is CSDTKGGGAEAFF. CDR3 coding DNA: TGCAGCGACACAAAAGGGGGGGGTGCTGAAGCTTTCTTT. The V call is TRBV29-1, the J call TRBJ1-1; D may be TRBD1 (6 bases). V was trimmed by 7 bases and J by 6 bases, leaving 18 bases between them. The CDR3 runs to 13 residues. CDR1 SQVTM and CDR2 ANQGSEA come from the germline V gene.

The table lists this clonotype with a few counts. With a much larger clone just one base away, this may be a read error. The chain uses TRBV10-3 and TRBJ2-7, with D perhaps TRBD1 (7 bases). The CDR3 length is 12 residues. Per germline, CDR1 ENHRY and CDR2 SYGVKD. The CDR3 spells CDISEARDSKEF. CDR3 bases: TGTGACATCAGTGAGGCGCGGGACAGCAAGGAATTC.

Comment on this clonotype: A much bigger clone sits one base away, suggesting this may be a read error. The chain combines TRBV12-3 or TRBV12-4 with TRBJ1-2, with 7 bases identical to TRBD1. This CDR3 is built from 14 residues. The V and J ends lost 5 bases and 5 bases, in that order; junction bases with no gene match: 8. CDR3 nucleotides: TGTGCCAGCAGTCAGGGACAGTCGTCTTATGGCTACACCTTC. Residues: CASSQGQSSYGYTF.

This clonotype has a count of ten or more. The V and J genes are TRBV5-6 and TRBJ2-5; TRBD1 aligns across 8 bases. There are 15 residues in the CDR3. The germline CDR1 and CDR2 sequences are SGHDT and YYEEEE. The V segment lost 2 bases and the J segment 2 bases; nucleotides outside the gene matches: 5. The CDR3, as DNA: TGTGCCAGCAGCTTAACCGGGACAGGACAAGAGACCCAGTACTTC. Encoded protein: CASSLTGTGQETQYF. The full variable domain, its missing parts supplied by reference TRBV5-6 and TRBJ2-5, is DAGVTQSPTHLIKTRGQQVTLRCSPKSGHDTVSWYQQALGQGPQFIFQYYEEEERQRGNFPDRFSGHQFPNYSSELNVNALLLGDSALYLCASSLTGTGQETQYFGPGTRLLVL.

This clonotype was counted many times. The CDR3 DNA reads TGTGCCAGCAGTTTAGAGGGGTATGGCTACACCTTC. Translation gives CASSLEGYGYTF. V and J are TRBV12-3 or TRBV12-4 and TRBJ1-2; D possibly corresponds to TRBD1 (5 bases). V dropped 1 base and J dropped 5 bases, with 5 bases sitting between them. The CDR3 has 12 amino acids.

This clonotype has a count of ten or more. V is TRBV5-1 and J is TRBJ2-5; perhaps TRBD2 as D (6 bases). Germline V gene data show CDR1 as SGHRS and CDR2 as YFSETQ. The V gene lost 0 bases and the J gene lost 1 base, with 10 bases spanning the gap. The CDR3 is 15 residues long. CDR3 DNA: TGCGCCAGCAGCTTGGGCGGGAATTTCCAAGAGACCCAGTACTTC. Amino acids: CASSLGGNFQETQYF.